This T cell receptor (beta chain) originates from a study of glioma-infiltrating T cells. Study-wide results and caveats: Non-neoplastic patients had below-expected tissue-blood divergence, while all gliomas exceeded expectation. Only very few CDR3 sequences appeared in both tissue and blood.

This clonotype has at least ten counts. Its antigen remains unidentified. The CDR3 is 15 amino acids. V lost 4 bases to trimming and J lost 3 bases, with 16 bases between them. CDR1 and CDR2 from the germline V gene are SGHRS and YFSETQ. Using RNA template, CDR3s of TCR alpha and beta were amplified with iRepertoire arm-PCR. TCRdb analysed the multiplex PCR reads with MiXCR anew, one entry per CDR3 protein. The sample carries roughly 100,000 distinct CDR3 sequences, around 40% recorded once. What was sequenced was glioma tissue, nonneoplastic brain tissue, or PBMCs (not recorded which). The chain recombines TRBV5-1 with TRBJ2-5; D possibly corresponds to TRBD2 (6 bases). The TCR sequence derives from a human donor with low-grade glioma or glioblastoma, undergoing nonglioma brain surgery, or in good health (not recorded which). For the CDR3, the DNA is TGCGCCAGCAGCCTCCTGAACGGGGGAAAAGAGACCCAGTACTTC. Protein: CASSLLNGGKETQYF.